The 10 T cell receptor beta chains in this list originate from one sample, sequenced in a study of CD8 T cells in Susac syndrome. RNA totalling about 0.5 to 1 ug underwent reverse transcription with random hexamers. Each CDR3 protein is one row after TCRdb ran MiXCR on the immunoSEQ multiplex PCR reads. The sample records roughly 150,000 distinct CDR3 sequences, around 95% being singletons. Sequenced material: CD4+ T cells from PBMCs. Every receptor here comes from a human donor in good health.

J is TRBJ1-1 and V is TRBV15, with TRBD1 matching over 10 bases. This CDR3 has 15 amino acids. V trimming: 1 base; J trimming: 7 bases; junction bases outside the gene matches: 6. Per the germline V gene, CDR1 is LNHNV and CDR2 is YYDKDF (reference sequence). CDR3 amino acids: CATSRVDRGLGEAFF. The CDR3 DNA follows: TGTGCCACCAGCAGAGTAGACAGGGGGCTTGGTGAAGCTTTCTTT. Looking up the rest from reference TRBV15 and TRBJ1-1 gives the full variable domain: DAMVIQNPRYQVTQFGKPVTLSCSQTLNHNVMYWYQQKSSQAPKLLFHYYDKDFNNEADTPDNFQSRRPNTSFCFLDIRSPGLGDTAMYLCATSRVDRGLGEAFFGQGTRLTVV.

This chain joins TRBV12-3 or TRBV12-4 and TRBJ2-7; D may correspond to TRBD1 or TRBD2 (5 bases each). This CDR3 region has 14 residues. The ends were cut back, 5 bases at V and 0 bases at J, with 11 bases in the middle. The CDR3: CASSTGDGSYEQYF. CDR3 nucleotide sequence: TGTGCCAGCAGTACCGGGGACGGCTCCTACGAGCAGTACTTC.

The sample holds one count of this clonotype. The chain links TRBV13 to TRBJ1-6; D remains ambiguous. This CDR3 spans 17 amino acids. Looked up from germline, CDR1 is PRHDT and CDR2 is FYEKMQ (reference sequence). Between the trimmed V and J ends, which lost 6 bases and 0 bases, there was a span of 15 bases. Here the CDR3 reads CASRDLTYSSYNSPLHF. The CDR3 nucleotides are TGTGCCAGCAGGGACCTGACATATAGCTCCTATAATTCACCCCTCCACTTT.

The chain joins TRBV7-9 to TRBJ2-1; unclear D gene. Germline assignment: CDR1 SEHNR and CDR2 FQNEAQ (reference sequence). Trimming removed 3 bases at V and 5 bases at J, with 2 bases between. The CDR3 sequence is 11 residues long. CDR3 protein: CASSLDNEQFF. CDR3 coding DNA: TGTGCCAGCAGCTTGGACAATGAGCAGTTCTTC.

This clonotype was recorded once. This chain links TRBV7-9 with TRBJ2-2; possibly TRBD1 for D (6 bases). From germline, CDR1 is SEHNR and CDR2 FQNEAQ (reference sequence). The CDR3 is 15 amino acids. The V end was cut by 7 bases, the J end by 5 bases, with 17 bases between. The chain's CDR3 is CASTLNRVETGELFF. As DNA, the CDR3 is TGTGCCAGCACCCTTAACAGGGTTGAAACCGGGGAGCTGTTTTTT. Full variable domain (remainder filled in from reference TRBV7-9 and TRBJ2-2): DTGVSQNPRHKITKRGQNVTFRCDPISEHNRLYWYRQTLGQGPEFLTYFQNEAQLEKSRLLSDRFSAERPKGSFSTLEIQRTEQGDSAMYLCASTLNRVETGELFFGEGSRLTVL.

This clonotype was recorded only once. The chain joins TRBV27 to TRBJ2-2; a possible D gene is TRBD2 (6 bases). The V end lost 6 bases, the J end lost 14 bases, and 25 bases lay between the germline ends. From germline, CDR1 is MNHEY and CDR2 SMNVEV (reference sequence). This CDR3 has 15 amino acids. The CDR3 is CASSLVGTLNTCLFF. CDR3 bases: TGTGCCAGCAGCCTGGTCGGGACTTTGAACACCTGCCTGTTTTTT.

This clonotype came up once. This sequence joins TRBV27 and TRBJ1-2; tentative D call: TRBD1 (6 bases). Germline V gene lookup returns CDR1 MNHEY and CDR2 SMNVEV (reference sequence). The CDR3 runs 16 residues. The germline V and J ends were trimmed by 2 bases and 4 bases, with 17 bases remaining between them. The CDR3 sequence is CASSLTPRGARYGYTF. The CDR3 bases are TGTGCCAGCAGTTTAACCCCTCGGGGGGCGCGCTATGGCTACACCTTC.

The CDR3 DNA sequence: TGCAGCGTGGATCAGGGGGGGTACGAGCAGTACTTC. It specifies CSVDQGGYEQYF. V and J are TRBV29-1 and TRBJ2-7; D may correspond to TRBD1 or TRBD2 (7 bases each). The V and J ends lost 6 bases and 4 bases respectively, with 13 bases between them. In germline, CDR1 is SQVTM, CDR2 ANQGSEA. The CDR3 length is 12 residues.

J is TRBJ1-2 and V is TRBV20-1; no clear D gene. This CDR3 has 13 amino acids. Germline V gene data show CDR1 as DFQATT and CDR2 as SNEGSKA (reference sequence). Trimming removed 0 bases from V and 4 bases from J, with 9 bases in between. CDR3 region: CSARDPASYGYTF. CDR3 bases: TGCAGTGCTAGAGATCCAGCGAGCTATGGCTACACCTTC.

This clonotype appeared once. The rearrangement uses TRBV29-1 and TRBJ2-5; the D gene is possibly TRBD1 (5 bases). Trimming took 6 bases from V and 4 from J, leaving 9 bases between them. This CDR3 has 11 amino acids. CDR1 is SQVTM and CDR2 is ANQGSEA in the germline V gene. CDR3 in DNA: TGCAGCGTAGGGGAAGGAGAGACCCAGTACTTC. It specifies CSVGEGETQYF.